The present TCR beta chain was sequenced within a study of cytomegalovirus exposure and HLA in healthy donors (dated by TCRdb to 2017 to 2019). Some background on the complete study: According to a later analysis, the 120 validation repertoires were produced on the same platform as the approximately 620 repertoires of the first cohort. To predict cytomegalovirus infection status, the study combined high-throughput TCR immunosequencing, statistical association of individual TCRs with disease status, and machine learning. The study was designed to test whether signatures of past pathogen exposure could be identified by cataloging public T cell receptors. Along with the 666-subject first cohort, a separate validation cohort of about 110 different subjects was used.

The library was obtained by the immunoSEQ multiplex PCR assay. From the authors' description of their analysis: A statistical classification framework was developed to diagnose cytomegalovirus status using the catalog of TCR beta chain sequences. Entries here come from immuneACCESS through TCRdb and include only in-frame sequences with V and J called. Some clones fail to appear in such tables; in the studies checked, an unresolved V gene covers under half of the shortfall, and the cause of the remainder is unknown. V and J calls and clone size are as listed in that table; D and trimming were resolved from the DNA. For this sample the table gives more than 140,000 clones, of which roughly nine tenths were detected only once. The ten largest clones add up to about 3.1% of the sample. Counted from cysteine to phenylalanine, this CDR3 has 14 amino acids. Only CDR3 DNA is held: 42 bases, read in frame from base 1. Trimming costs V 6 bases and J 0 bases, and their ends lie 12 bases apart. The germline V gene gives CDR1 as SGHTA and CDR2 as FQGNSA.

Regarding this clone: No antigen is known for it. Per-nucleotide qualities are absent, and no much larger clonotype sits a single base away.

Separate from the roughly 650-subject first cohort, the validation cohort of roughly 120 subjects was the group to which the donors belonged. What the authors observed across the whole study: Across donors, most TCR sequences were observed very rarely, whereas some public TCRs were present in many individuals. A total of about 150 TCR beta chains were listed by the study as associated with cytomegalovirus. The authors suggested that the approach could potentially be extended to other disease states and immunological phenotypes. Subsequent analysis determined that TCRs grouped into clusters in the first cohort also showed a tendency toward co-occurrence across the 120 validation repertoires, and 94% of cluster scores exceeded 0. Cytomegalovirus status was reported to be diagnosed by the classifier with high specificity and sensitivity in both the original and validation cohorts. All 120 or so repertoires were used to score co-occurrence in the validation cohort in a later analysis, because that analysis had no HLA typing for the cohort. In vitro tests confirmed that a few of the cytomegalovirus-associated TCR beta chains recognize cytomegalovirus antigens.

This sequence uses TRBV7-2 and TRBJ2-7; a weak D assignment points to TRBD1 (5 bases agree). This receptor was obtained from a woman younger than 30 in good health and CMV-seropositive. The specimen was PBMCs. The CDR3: CASRPWGSSYEQYF. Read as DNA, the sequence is TGTGCCAGCAGGCCTTGGGGCAGCTCCTACGAGCAGTACTTC.